The 24 T cell receptor beta chains listed next were all sequenced from one sample in a study of T-cell reconstitution after alpha-beta-depleted transplantation in children. Preparation of the TCRbeta library used unique molecular identifiers. TCRdb independently ran MiXCR on the PCR reads; one entry per CDR3 protein. This sample has about 610,000 distinct CDR3 sequences, with about 10% found just once. The sample in question was PBMCs from the stem cell graft donor, obtained from the stem cell graft. The receptors were gathered from a human donor who donated a stem cell graft to a child with acute myeloid leukemia.

The chain combines TRBV6-1 with TRBJ2-1, with 11 bases identical to TRBD2. Germline values: CDR1 MNHNS, CDR2 SASEGT. This CDR3 spans 17 amino acids. Trimming at V came to 6 bases and at J to 4 bases, leaving 11 bases not matched to a gene. CDR3 sequence: CASRGDYGTSGYNEQFF. CDR3 DNA: TGTGCCAGCAGGGGGGACTATGGGACTAGCGGATACAATGAGCAGTTCTTC.

The gene calls are TRBV3-1 and TRBJ2-7; possibly TRBD2 for D (5 bases). Trimming took 0 bases from V and 7 from J, leaving 13 bases between them. Germline V gene data show CDR1 as LGHDT and CDR2 as YNNKEL (reference sequence). This CDR3 spans 14 amino acids. Here the CDR3 DNA reads TGTGCCAGCAGCCAAGATAGCGTCCGCCGGGAGCAGTACTTC. It codes for CASSQDSVRREQYF.

This clonotype was counted between two and nine times. The V call is TRBV30, the J call TRBJ2-7, with no clear D. The CDR3 extends over 12 amino acids. The germline V gene encodes CDR1 GTSNPN and CDR2 SVGIG (reference sequence). The ends were cut back, 0 bases at V and 6 bases at J, with 9 bases in the middle. CDR3 loop: CAWSVMASEQYF. The DNA of the CDR3 is TGTGCCTGGAGTGTAATGGCTTCCGAGCAGTACTTC.

Many counts were recorded for this clonotype. This chain uses TRBV18 with TRBJ2-7; 8 positions agree with TRBD1. Looked up from germline, CDR1 is KGHSH and CDR2 is LQKENI. V trimming: 4 bases; J trimming: 3 bases; junction bases outside the gene matches: 5. CDR3 length equals 14 residues. The CDR3 reads CASSRQTGDYEQYF. For the CDR3, the DNA is TGTGCCAGCTCACGACAGACAGGGGACTACGAGCAGTACTTC.

This clonotype was detected ten times or more. V usage is TRBV12-3 or TRBV12-4 and J usage is TRBJ2-7, with 8 bases that match TRBD2. V was clipped by 5 bases and J by 8 bases; unmatched bases: 14. This CDR3 is built from 15 residues. The DNA of the CDR3 is TGTGCCAGCAGTCCCCCAAGCGGGAGCCACGCCAAGCAGTACTTC. This codes for CASSPPSGSHAKQYF.

This clonotype showed up many times. V usage is TRBV7-8 and J usage is TRBJ2-3, with TRBD1 as a possible D gene (6 bases). The CDR3 is made up of 18 amino acids. V lost 0 bases and J 1 base, leaving 17 bases between the germline ends. The germline V gene encodes CDR1 SGHVS and CDR2 FQNEAQ. The CDR3 spells CASSLAKTGFRGTDTQYF. CDR3 bases: TGTGCCAGCAGCTTAGCGAAGACAGGTTTTCGGGGCACAGATACGCAGTATTTT.

This clonotype was counted at least ten times. The CDR3 nucleotides are TGTGCCAGCAGTGCGGGACTGATCCTAGGCGAGCAGTACTTC. This gives the protein CASSAGLILGEQYF. The J gene is TRBJ2-7, the V gene TRBV12-3 or TRBV12-4, with D possibly being TRBD2 (6 bases). The CDR3 length is 14 residues. V shed 5 bases and J shed 6 bases, with 17 bases lying between them.

The J gene is TRBJ2-5, the V gene TRBV15; 8 nucleotides match TRBD2. The V and J ends lost 4 bases and 2 bases, in that order; junction bases with no gene match: 15. Germline CDR1 and CDR2: LNHNV and YYDKDF (reference sequence). The CDR3 has 18 amino acids. Here the CDR3 reads CATSIPLGAGADQETQYF. The CDR3 DNA is TGTGCCACCAGCATCCCTCTTGGAGCGGGAGCTGATCAAGAGACCCAGTACTTC.

In this sample, this clonotype turned up many times. This chain links TRBV2 with TRBJ2-2; the match to TRBD2 covers 10 bases. With V trimmed by 5 bases and J by 3 bases, 3 bases remained unmatched. This CDR3 region has 15 residues. Germline V gene sequence: CDR1 SNHLY, CDR2 FYNNEI. CDR3 sequence reads: CASSPLAGDTGELFF. CDR3 sequence (DNA): TGTGCCAGCAGTCCCCTAGCGGGAGACACCGGGGAGCTGTTTTTT.

The chain employs TRBV20-1 and TRBJ1-5, with 7 positions matching TRBD1. The CDR3 length is 15 residues. The germline V gene encodes CDR1 DFQATT and CDR2 SNEGSKA (reference sequence). V shed 3 bases and J 0 bases; nucleotides not matched to a gene: 5. CDR3 nucleotides: TGCAGTGCTAGGAGCAGGGGGGTTAGCAATCAGCCCCAGCATTTT. Amino acid sequence: CSARSRGVSNQPQHF.

This clonotype was found a few times. The chain combines TRBV12-3 or TRBV12-4 with TRBJ2-3; possibly TRBD2 for D (6 bases). V shed 3 bases and J shed 2 bases, with 15 bases lying between them. The CDR3 spans 16 residues. In DNA, the CDR3 is TGTGCCAGCAGTTTTGTCCCACTAGCCCCCACAGATACGCAGTATTTT. Encoded protein: CASSFVPLAPTDTQYF.

The V and J genes are TRBV4-3 and TRBJ2-7; a weak D match, TRBD2 (6 bases). Per the germline V gene, CDR1 is LGHNA and CDR2 is YSLEER. The CDR3 length is 14 residues. Trimming took 1 base from V and 6 from J, leaving 13 bases between them. The CDR3 nucleotides read TGCGCCAGCAGCCAAGGAGCGGGTACGGGCGAGCAGTACTTC. It yields the protein CASSQGAGTGEQYF.

This clonotype was seen a handful of times. J is TRBJ2-1 and V is TRBV2; D not resolved. V dropped 8 bases and J dropped 0 bases, with 14 bases sitting between them. This CDR3 is built from 15 residues. CDR1 and CDR2 from the germline V gene are SNHLY and FYNNEI. The CDR3 DNA reads TGTGCCAGCCTTCCTAGGAGTCGCTCCTACAATGAGCAGTTCTTC. It yields the protein CASLPRSRSYNEQFF.

The chain links TRBV5-4 to TRBJ2-3; 8 nucleotides line up with TRBD2. This CDR3 spans 14 amino acids. V lost 4 bases to trimming and J lost 4 bases; unmatched junction nucleotides: 5. Looked up from germline, CDR1 is SGHNT and CDR2 is YYREEE (reference sequence). The CDR3 DNA sequence: TGTGCCAGCAGCCGGAAGACTAGCGCAGATACGCAGTATTTT. Translation gives CASSRKTSADTQYF.

This clonotype occurred many times. This chain links TRBV28 with TRBJ2-7; D unresolved. Germline V lookup: CDR1 MDHEN, CDR2 SYDVKM. The CDR3 has 15 residues. V was shortened by 4 bases and J by 0 bases, with 13 bases between the two germline ends. The CDR3 reads CASSSTARVSYEQYF. The DNA of the CDR3 is TGTGCCAGCAGTTCCACGGCCCGGGTCTCCTACGAGCAGTACTTC.

This clonotype was seen ten or more times. The rearrangement links TRBV29-1 to TRBJ2-1, with a possible D match to TRBD1 (6 bases). From germline, CDR1 is SQVTM and CDR2 ANQGSEA. CDR3 length equals 13 residues. The germline V and J ends were trimmed by 3 bases and 8 bases, with 14 bases remaining between them. Here the CDR3 DNA reads TGCAGCGTTGAGAACAGGGTGGGGGATGAGCAGTTCTTC. This translates into CSVENRVGDEQFF.

The V and J genes are TRBV24-1 and TRBJ2-6; no firm D call. V was trimmed by 9 bases and J by 0 bases, leaving 11 bases between them. The CDR3 is made up of 15 amino acids. CDR1 and CDR2 from the germline V gene are KGHDR and SFDVKD. The chain's CDR3 is CATGEDISGANVLTF. CDR3 sequence (DNA): TGTGCCACCGGGGAAGACATCTCTGGGGCCAACGTCCTGACTTTC.

The chain recombines TRBV6-2 or TRBV6-3 with TRBJ2-1, with TRBD1 matching 11 bases. The CDR3 spans 16 residues. Germline CDR1 MNHEY, CDR2 SVGEGT. Germline trimming cut 8 bases from V and 6 bases from J; bases unmatched to any gene: 12. CDR3 sequence: CASADWGGTGGNEQFF. The CDR3 DNA reads as TGTGCCAGCGCCGACTGGGGGGGGACAGGGGGCAATGAGCAGTTCTTC.

The table lists this clonotype with many counts. This chain connects TRBV20-1 to TRBJ2-3; D not certain. Germline V lookup: CDR1 DFQATT, CDR2 SNEGSKA (reference sequence). The V end lost 2 bases, the J end lost 5 bases, and 11 bases lay between the germline ends. The CDR3 spans 13 residues. The CDR3 sequence: CSARRQAQDTQYF. The CDR3 DNA reads TGCAGTGCTAGAAGGCAGGCGCAAGATACGCAGTATTTT.

The sample holds a few counts of this clonotype. J is TRBJ2-7 and V is TRBV7-2, with 9 bases identical to TRBD2. This CDR3 region has 15 residues. V was clipped by 5 bases and J by 7 bases; unmatched bases: 12. Germline V lookup: CDR1 SGHTA, CDR2 FQGNSA. CDR3 region: CASSEKIAGDREQYF. The CDR3 DNA is TGTGCCAGCAGCGAAAAGATAGCGGGAGACCGAGAGCAGTACTTC.

This sequence joins TRBV25-1 and TRBJ2-7; D tentatively fits TRBD1 or TRBD2 (6 bases each). The CDR3 totals 15 residues. From germline, CDR1 is MGHDK and CDR2 SYGVNS. The V end lost 2 bases, the J end lost 2 bases, and 13 bases lay between the germline ends. CDR3 region: CASSEEGGSAYEQYF. In DNA form, the CDR3 reads TGTGCCAGCAGTGAAGAGGGGGGCTCGGCCTACGAGCAGTACTTC.

This clonotype was detected ten times or more. The rearrangement joins TRBV20-1 to TRBJ2-1; 7 bases match TRBD2. V was clipped by 1 base and J by 8 bases; unmatched bases: 8. The germline CDR1 and CDR2 sequences are DFQATT and SNEGSKA (reference sequence). This CDR3 comprises 14 residues. This chain's CDR3 is CSARVGGRGYEQFF. CDR3 nucleotide sequence: TGCAGTGCTAGAGTCGGCGGGAGAGGGTATGAGCAGTTCTTC.

The rearrangement joins TRBV7-9 to TRBJ2-7, with D possibly TRBD2 on 5 matching bases. V was cut by 1 base and J by 1 base, with 11 bases left in between. Germline V gene lookup returns CDR1 SEHNR and CDR2 FQNEAQ (reference sequence). The CDR3 extends over 15 amino acids. CDR3 coding DNA: TGTGCCAGCAGCTTAGTTGGGGAGAGTTCCTACGAGCAGTACTTC. It specifies CASSLVGESSYEQYF. Variable domain in full (rest from reference TRBV7-9 and TRBJ2-7): DTGVSQNPRHKITKRGQNVTFRCDPISEHNRLYWYRQTLGQGPEFLTYFQNEAQLEKSRLLSDRFSAERPKGSFSTLEIQRTEQGDSAMYLCASSLVGESSYEQYFGPGTRLTVT.

This chain joins TRBV12-3 or TRBV12-4 and TRBJ1-1; D unclear. This CDR3 has 15 residues. V gave up 6 bases and J gave up 1 base, with 15 bases separating them. The DNA of the CDR3 is TGTGCCAGCAGAGGGATAAGTATTCCGAACACTGAAGCTTTCTTT. Translated: CASRGISIPNTEAFF.